This TCR beta chain was identified during a study of T cell responses to AZD1222 COVID-19 vaccine. Study-wide results and limits: With two AZD1222 doses given, Spike-specific TCR breadth and depth both rose.

Regarding this clone: Its antigen is as yet unknown.

The V gene's germline CDR1 is LGHDT and CDR2 YNNKEL (reference sequence). V lost 3 bases to trimming and J lost 9 bases, with 8 bases between them. The CDR3 has 12 residues. The repertoire was sequenced with immunoSEQ multiplex PCR; TCRdb's copy has only in-frame clones and lacks some. Altogether 150,000 or so clones are present, 80% to 95% being singletons, with the ten largest covering around 2.3%. The clonotype comes from an adult in good health. Sequences were derived from peripheral blood, sampled on day 0 of AZD1222 vaccination. The chain employs TRBV3-1 (or the pseudogene TRBV3-2) and TRBJ1-4, with D unclear. Here the CDR3 reads CASSQGGKKLFF. The CDR3, as DNA: TGTGCCAGCAGCCAGGGAGGGAAAAAACTGTTTTTT.